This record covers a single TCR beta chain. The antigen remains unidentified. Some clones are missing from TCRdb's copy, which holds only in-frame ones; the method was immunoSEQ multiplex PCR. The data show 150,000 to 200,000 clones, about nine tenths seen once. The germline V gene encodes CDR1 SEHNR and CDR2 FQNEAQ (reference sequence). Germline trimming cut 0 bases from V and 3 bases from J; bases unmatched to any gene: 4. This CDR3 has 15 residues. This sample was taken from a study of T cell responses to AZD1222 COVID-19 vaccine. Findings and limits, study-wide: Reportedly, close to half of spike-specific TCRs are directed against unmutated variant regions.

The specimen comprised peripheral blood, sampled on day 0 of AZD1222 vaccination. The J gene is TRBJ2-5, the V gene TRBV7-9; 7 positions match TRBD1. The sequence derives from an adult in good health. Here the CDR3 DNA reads TGTGCCAGCAGCTTAGCGCCAGGGGGAAAAGAGACCCAGTACTTC. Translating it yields CASSLAPGGKETQYF.